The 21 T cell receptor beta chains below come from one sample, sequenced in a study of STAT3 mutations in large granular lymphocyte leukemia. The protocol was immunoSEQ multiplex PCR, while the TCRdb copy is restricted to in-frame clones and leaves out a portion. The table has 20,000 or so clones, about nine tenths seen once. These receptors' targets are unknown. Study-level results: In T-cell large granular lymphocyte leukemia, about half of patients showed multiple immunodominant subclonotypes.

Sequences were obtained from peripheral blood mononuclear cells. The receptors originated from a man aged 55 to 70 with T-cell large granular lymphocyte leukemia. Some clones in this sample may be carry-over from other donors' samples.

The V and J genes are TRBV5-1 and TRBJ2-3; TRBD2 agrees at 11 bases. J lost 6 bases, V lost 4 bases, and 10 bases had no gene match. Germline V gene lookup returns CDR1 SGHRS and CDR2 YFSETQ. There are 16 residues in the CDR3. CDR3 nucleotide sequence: TGCGCCAGCAGCGCCCGACTAGCGGGACGGGGCGATACGCAGTATTTT. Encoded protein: CASSARLAGRGDTQYF.

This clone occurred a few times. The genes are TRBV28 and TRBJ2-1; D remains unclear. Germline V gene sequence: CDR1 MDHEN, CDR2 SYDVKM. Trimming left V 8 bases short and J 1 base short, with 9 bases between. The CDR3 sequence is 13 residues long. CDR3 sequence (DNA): TGTGCCAGCGGGCTACAATCCTACAATGAGCAGTTCTTC. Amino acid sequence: CASGLQSYNEQFF.

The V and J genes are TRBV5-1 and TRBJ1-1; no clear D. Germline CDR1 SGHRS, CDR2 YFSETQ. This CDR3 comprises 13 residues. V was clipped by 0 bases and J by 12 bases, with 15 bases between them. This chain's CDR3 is CASSLDLTAQTFF. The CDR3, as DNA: TGCGCCAGCAGCTTGGATTTGACGGCGCAGACTTTCTTT. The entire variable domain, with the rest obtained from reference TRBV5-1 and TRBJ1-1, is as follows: KAGVTQTPRYLIKTRGQQVTLSCSPISGHRSVSWYQQTPGQGLQFLFEYFSETQRNKGNFPGRFSGRQFSNSRSEMNVSTLELGDSALYLCASSLDLTAQTFFGQGTRLTVV.

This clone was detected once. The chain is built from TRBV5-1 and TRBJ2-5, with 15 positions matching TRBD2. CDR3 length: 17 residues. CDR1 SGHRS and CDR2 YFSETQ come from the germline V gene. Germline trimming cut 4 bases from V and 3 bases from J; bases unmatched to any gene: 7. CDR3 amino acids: CASSGGLAGGGEETQYF. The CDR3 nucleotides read TGCGCCAGCAGCGGGGGACTAGCGGGAGGTGGGGAAGAGACCCAGTACTTC.

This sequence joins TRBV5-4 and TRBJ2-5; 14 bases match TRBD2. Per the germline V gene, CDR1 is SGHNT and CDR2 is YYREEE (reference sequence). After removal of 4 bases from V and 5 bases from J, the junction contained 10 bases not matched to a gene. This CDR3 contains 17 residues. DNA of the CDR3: TGTGCCAGCAGCCCGGGACTAGCGGGAGCCGACCCCGAGACCCAGTACTTC. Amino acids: CASSPGLAGADPETQYF.

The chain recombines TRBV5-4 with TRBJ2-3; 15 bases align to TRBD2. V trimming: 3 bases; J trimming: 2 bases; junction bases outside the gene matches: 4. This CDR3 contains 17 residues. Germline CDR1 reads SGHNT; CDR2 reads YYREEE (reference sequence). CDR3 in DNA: TGTGCCAGCAGCTCCGGACTAGCGGGAGGGCCCACAGATACGCAGTATTTT. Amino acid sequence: CASSSGLAGGPTDTQYF.

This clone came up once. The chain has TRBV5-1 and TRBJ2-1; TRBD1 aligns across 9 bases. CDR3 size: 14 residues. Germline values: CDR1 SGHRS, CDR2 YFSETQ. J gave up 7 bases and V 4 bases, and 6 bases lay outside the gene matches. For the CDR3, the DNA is TGCGCCAGCAGCGGGGGACAGGGTAATAATGAGCAGTTCTTC. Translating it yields CASSGGQGNNEQFF.

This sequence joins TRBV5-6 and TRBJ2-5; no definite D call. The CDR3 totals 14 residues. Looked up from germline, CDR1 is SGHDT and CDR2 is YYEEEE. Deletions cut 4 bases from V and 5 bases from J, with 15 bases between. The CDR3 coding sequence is TGTGCCAGCAGCCCCCTAACATTCCTGGAGACCCAGTACTTC. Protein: CASSPLTFLETQYF.

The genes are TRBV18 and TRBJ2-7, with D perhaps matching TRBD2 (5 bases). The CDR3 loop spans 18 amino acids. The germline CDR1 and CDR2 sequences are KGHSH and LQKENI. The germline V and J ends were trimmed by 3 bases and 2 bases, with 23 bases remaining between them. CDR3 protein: CASSPGLLGFSRAYEQYF. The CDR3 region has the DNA TGTGCCAGCTCACCCGGACTCTTGGGTTTTTCTCGGGCCTACGAGCAGTACTTC.

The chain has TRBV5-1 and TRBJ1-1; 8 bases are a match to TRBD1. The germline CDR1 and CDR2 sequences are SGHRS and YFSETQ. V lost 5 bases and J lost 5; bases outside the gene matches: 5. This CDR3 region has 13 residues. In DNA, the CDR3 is TGCGCCAGCAGACTGGACAGGGAAACTGAAGCTTTCTTT. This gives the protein CASRLDRETEAFF.

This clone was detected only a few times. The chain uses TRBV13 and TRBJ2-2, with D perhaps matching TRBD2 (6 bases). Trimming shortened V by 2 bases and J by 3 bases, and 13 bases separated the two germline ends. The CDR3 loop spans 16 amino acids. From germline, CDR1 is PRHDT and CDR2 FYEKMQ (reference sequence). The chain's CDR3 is CASSLKRERDTGELFF. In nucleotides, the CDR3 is TGTGCCAGCAGCTTAAAACGGGAGCGGGACACCGGGGAGCTGTTTTTT.

The CDR3 DNA is TGTGCCAGCAGCTTGGCCGCGGGGACTGAAGCTTTCTTT. Translated: CASSLAAGTEAFF. V is TRBV5-4 and J is TRBJ1-1; no reliable D call. Germline assignment: CDR1 SGHNT and CDR2 YYREEE (reference sequence). CDR3 size: 13 residues. Trimming left V 0 bases short and J 5 bases short, with 8 bases between.

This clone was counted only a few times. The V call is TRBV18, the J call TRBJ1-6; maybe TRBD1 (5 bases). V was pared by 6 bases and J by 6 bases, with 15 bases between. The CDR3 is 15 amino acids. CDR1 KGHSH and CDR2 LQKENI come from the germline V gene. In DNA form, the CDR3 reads TGTGCCAGCTCCCCCGACGGGGGAAGTAATTCACCCCTCCACTTT. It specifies CASSPDGGSNSPLHF.

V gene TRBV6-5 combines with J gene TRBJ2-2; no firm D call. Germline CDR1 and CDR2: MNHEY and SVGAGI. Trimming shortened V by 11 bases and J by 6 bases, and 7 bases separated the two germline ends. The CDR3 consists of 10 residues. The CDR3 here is CAPRSGELFF. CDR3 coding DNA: TGTGCCCCGCGATCCGGGGAGCTGTTTTTT.

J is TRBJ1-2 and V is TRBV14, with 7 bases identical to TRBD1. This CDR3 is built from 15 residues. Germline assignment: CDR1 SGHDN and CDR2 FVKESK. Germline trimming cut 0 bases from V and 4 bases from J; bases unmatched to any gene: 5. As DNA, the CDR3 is TGTGCCAGCAGCCAAGATCCGTACAGGGGCTATGGCTACACCTTC. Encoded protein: CASSQDPYRGYGYTF.

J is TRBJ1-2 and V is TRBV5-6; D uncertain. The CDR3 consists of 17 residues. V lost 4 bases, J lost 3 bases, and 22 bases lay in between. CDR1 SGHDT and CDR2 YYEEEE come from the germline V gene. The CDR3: CASSPLKRNRGYYGYTF. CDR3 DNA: TGTGCCAGCAGCCCATTAAAAAGAAACCGAGGGTACTATGGCTACACCTTC.

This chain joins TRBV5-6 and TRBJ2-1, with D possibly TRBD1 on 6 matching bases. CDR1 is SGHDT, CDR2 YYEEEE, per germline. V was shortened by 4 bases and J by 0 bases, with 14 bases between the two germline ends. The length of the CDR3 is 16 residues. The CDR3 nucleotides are TGTGCCAGCAGCCCTAAAACCAGGGGCTCCTACAATGAGCAGTTCTTC. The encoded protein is CASSPKTRGSYNEQFF.

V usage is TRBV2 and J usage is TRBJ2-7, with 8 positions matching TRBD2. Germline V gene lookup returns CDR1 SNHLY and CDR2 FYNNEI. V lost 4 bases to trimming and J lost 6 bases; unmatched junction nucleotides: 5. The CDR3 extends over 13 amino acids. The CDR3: CASSGTSLSEQYF. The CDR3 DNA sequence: TGTGCCAGCAGTGGGACTAGCTTAAGCGAGCAGTACTTC.

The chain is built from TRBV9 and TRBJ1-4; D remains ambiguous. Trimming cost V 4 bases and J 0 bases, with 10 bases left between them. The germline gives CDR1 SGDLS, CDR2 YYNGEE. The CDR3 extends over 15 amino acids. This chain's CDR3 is CASSPQGSTNEKLFF. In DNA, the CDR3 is TGTGCCAGCAGCCCCCAAGGTTCAACTAATGAAAAACTGTTTTTT.

DNA for the CDR3: TGTGCCAGCAGCCCCCCCAATCGGTACGGGGAGCTGTTTTTT. Translation: CASSPPNRYGELFF. The V call is TRBV11-2, the J call TRBJ2-2; no clear D gene. From germline, CDR1 is SGHAT and CDR2 FQNNGV. V was cut by 5 bases and J by 7 bases, with 14 bases left in between. This CDR3 region has 14 residues.

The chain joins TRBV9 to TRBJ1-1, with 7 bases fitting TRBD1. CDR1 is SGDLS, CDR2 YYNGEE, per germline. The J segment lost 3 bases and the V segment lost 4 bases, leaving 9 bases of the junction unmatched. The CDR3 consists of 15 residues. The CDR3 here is CASSPQGGADTEAFF. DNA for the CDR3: TGTGCCAGCAGCCCTCAGGGGGGGGCTGACACTGAAGCTTTCTTT.